These 21 T cell receptor beta chains share one sample of origin, sequenced in a study of blood T cell repertoires in COVID-19. Method: immunoSEQ multiplex PCR; TCRdb's copy keeps in-frame clones and lacks some. Seen here are under 300,000 clones, approximately 85% observed once, and the top ten hold 1.5% to 2%. Sequencing input: PBMCs or T cells enriched from blood (not recorded which). These receptors came from a woman in her 50s who had recovered from COVID-19.

The J gene is TRBJ1-2, the V gene TRBV9, with 10 bases that match TRBD1. The CDR3 loop spans 14 amino acids. CDR1 SGDLS and CDR2 YYNGEE come from the germline V gene. Germline trimming cut 4 bases from V and 4 bases from J; bases unmatched to any gene: 4. DNA for the CDR3: TGTGCCAGCAGCCCCCGGACAGGGGGCTATGGCTACACCTTC. It codes for CASSPRTGGYGYTF. The variable domain in full, completed from reference TRBV9 and TRBJ1-2, reads DSGVTQTPKHLITATGQRVTLRCSPRSGDLSVYWYQQSLDQGLQFLIQYYNGEERAKGNILERFSAQQFPDLHSELNLSSLELGDSALYFCASSPRTGGYGYTFGSGTRLTVV.

The CDR3 coding sequence is TGTGCCCGTCTCGGGACAGCCCCTGGGGCCAACGTCCTGACTTTC. It specifies CARLGTAPGANVLTF. V usage is TRBV30 and J usage is TRBJ2-6; 7 bases are shared with TRBD1. The length of the CDR3 is 15 residues. The V gene end was trimmed by 8 bases and the J gene end by 2 bases; junction bases not matched to a gene: 9. Per germline, CDR1 GTSNPN and CDR2 SVGIG (reference sequence).

The chain links TRBV7-2 to TRBJ2-2; 7 bases are shared with TRBD1. The CDR3 has 16 residues. V trimming: 1 base; J trimming: 5 bases; junction bases outside the gene matches: 7. CDR1 and CDR2 (germline): SGHTA, FQGNSA. CDR3 residues: CASSLEWTGPTGELFF. The CDR3 bases are TGTGCCAGCAGCTTAGAGTGGACAGGTCCTACCGGGGAGCTGTTTTTT.

The V call is TRBV29-1, the J call TRBJ1-4, with D maybe TRBD1 (5 bases). The CDR3 has 12 amino acids. CDR1 SQVTM and CDR2 ANQGSEA come from the germline V gene. CDR3 amino acids: CGAMWANEKLFF. The CDR3 DNA reads as TGCGGGGCGATGTGGGCTAATGAAAAACTGTTTTTT.

The chain combines TRBV11-2 with TRBJ2-3, with TRBD2 identical over 7 bases. V dropped 6 bases and J dropped 0; count of bases not matched to a gene: 6. The CDR3 is 15 amino acids. Germline values: CDR1 SGHAT, CDR2 FQNNGV. CDR3 region: CASSQDGRSTDTQYF. The CDR3 DNA sequence: TGTGCCAGCAGTCAAGACGGGAGGAGCACAGATACGCAGTATTTT.

The V and J genes are TRBV27 and TRBJ2-2; TRBD1 might be the D (5 bases). Germline V gene sequence: CDR1 MNHEY, CDR2 SMNVEV (reference sequence). The CDR3 is made up of 14 amino acids. The germline V and J ends were trimmed by 6 bases and 1 base, with 9 bases remaining between them. CDR3 residues: CASSYRMNTGELFF. The CDR3 DNA sequence: TGTGCCAGCAGCTACAGGATGAACACCGGGGAGCTGTTTTTT.

V is TRBV19 and J is TRBJ2-2; D remains ambiguous. Trimming removed 4 bases at V and 0 bases at J, with 6 bases between. This CDR3 is 14 amino acids long. The germline V gene encodes CDR1 LNHDA and CDR2 SQIVND (reference sequence). CDR3: CASSSYTNTGELFF. CDR3 in DNA: TGTGCCAGTAGTAGTTATACGAACACCGGGGAGCTGTTTTTT.

The chain uses TRBV19 and TRBJ2-3, with no clear D. This CDR3 spans 13 amino acids. Trimming shortened V by 8 bases and J by 2 bases, and 11 bases separated the two germline ends. CDR1 LNHDA and CDR2 SQIVND come from the germline V gene (reference sequence). The CDR3 DNA reads TGTGCCAGTGGCGAACAGACCACAGATACGCAGTATTTT. Its translation is CASGEQTTDTQYF.

This chain links TRBV4-2 with TRBJ2-1; 7 bases map to TRBD1. The junction had 2 bases not matched to a gene; V was cut back by 1 base and J by 5 bases. The CDR3 loop spans 14 amino acids. CDR1 and CDR2 (germline): LGHNA, YNFKEQ. CDR3 protein: CASSQGTGHNEQFF. The CDR3 DNA reads TGTGCCAGCAGCCAAGGGACAGGCCACAATGAGCAGTTCTTC.

This clone was seen once. J is TRBJ1-2 and V is TRBV10-3; D may be TRBD1 (6 bases). The CDR3 contains 17 residues. V was clipped by 6 bases and J by 0 bases, with 20 bases between them. The germline V gene encodes CDR1 ENHRY and CDR2 SYGVKD. CDR3 amino acids: CAIRFVDSLGANYGYTF. For the CDR3, the DNA is TGTGCCATCAGATTTGTGGACAGCCTAGGGGCTAACTATGGCTACACCTTC.

The chain couples TRBV27 to TRBJ2-5; D not certain. With 5 bases removed from V and 4 bases from J, the gap between germline ends came to 14 bases. CDR1 MNHEY and CDR2 SMNVEV come from the germline V gene (reference sequence). The CDR3 extends over 14 amino acids. CDR3 sequence: CASSPLGFRETQYF. CDR3 sequence (DNA): TGTGCCAGCAGTCCCCTCGGTTTCCGAGAGACCCAGTACTTC.

The chain couples TRBV7-9 to TRBJ1-4; 9 bases are shared with TRBD1. Per the germline V gene, CDR1 is SEHNR and CDR2 is FQNEAQ (reference sequence). The V gene end was trimmed by 5 bases and the J gene end by 4 bases; junction bases not matched to a gene: 5. This CDR3 region has 15 residues. DNA of the CDR3: TGTGCCAGCAGCCCGCGGACAGGGGTTAATGAAAAACTGTTTTTT. This encodes CASSPRTGVNEKLFF.

V gene TRBV5-1 combines with J gene TRBJ2-5; no clear D gene. CDR1 and CDR2 (germline): SGHRS, YFSETQ. With 2 bases removed from V and 5 bases from J, the gap between germline ends came to 10 bases. This CDR3 contains 13 residues. This CDR3 reads CASSFLGRETQYF. The CDR3 DNA follows: TGCGCCAGCAGCTTTCTGGGCCGGGAGACCCAGTACTTC.

The CDR3 DNA reads as TGTGCCAGCAGCCAAGTTACCGGGAGGGCCTACAATGAGCAGTTCTTC. Translation: CASSQVTGRAYNEQFF. The gene calls are TRBV3-1 (or the pseudogene TRBV3-2) and TRBJ2-1; 8 bases agree with TRBD2. With V trimmed by 1 base and J by 2 bases, 4 bases remained unmatched. From germline, CDR1 is LGHDT and CDR2 YNNKEL (reference sequence). The CDR3 runs to 16 residues.

CDR3 DNA: TGTGCCAGCTCACTGGCGGGAGCCCCAGGCAATGAGCAGTTCTTC. This gives the protein CASSLAGAPGNEQFF. This sequence joins TRBV18 and TRBJ2-1, with 7 bases that match TRBD2. Germline CDR1 and CDR2: KGHSH and LQKENI. The CDR3 length is 15 residues. V lost 4 bases, J lost 6 bases, and 9 bases stayed unmatched.

V gene TRBV19 combines with J gene TRBJ2-5; D not resolved. Germline lookup yields CDR1 LNHDA and CDR2 SQIVND (reference sequence). The V and J ends lost 5 bases and 2 bases respectively, with 15 bases between them. The CDR3 has 15 residues. The CDR3 is CASSPRVAPQETQYF. The CDR3 DNA sequence: TGTGCCAGTAGTCCCCGGGTAGCCCCACAAGAGACCCAGTACTTC.

The V and J genes are TRBV18 and TRBJ2-1; the D gene is possibly TRBD1 (5 bases). V lost 3 bases and J lost 0, with 15 bases in between. The CDR3 is made up of 17 amino acids. Germline CDR1 and CDR2: KGHSH and LQKENI. In DNA, the CDR3 is TGTGCCAGCTCACCCAACAGGATCGAGAGCTCCTACAATGAGCAGTTCTTC. It yields the protein CASSPNRIESSYNEQFF.

V usage is TRBV9 and J usage is TRBJ2-3; possibly TRBD2 for D (5 bases). Trimming removed 1 base at V and 0 bases at J, with 9 bases between. The CDR3 sequence is 15 residues long. Germline CDR1 reads SGDLS; CDR2 reads YYNGEE. The CDR3 here is CASSVSRESTDTQYF. CDR3 DNA sequence: TGTGCCAGCAGCGTAAGTAGGGAGAGCACAGATACGCAGTATTTT.

The chain combines TRBV7-2 with TRBJ2-7; a possible D gene is TRBD1 (5 bases). The germline gives CDR1 SGHTA, CDR2 FQGNSA. This CDR3 is 13 amino acids long. V lost 1 base to trimming and J lost 4 bases, with 8 bases between them. CDR3 sequence (DNA): TGTGCCAGCAGCTTAGGAGACAGTTACGAGCAGTACTTC. Translated: CASSLGDSYEQYF.

As for this clone: Within the sample, other DNA sequences also encode this same CDR3. V gene TRBV3-1 (or the pseudogene TRBV3-2) combines with J gene TRBJ2-3, with D possibly matching TRBD2 (6 bases). V was cut by 1 base and J by 2 bases, with 10 bases left in between. This CDR3 has 15 amino acids. Germline-derived CDR1 and CDR2 are LGHDT and YNNKEL (reference sequence). The chain's CDR3 is CASSQGGGFTDTQYF. In DNA, the CDR3 is TGTGCCAGCAGCCAAGGGGGAGGTTTCACAGATACGCAGTATTTT.

The chain couples TRBV28 to TRBJ2-5, with D possibly being TRBD2 (6 bases). Per germline, CDR1 MDHEN and CDR2 SYDVKM. The CDR3 length is 13 residues. The ends were cut back, 6 bases at V and 4 bases at J, with 12 bases in the middle. The chain's CDR3 is CASRTGVSETQYF. As DNA, the CDR3 is TGTGCCAGCAGAACGGGAGTTTCAGAGACCCAGTACTTC.